Given below is one T cell receptor (beta chain) in context. Its antigen is not identified. The primer mix had 60 Vbeta and 13 Jbeta primers. Method: immunoSEQ multiplex PCR; TCRdb's copy keeps in-frame clones and lacks some. Here the sample spans roughly 200,000 clones, around 84% being singletons. The data were obtained in a study of cytomegalovirus exposure and HLA in healthy donors. Per the germline V gene, CDR1 is LGHNA and CDR2 is YNFKEQ. The length of the CDR3 is 17 residues. Unmatched junction bases numbered 10, after V lost 0 bases and J lost 5 bases. Findings and limits, study-wide: Based on reports, TCR beta sequences accurately predicted HLA-A and HLA-B alleles for most subjects. The authors later found TCR association rates varying by HLA locus, with DRB1 most and HLA-C fewest. Later work showed greater clonal expansion in HLA-associated TCR beta chains than in equally common others.

The sequence was obtained from a woman aged 18 to 35 in good health and CMV-seronegative. Source material: PBMCs. The genes are TRBV4-2 and TRBJ2-1; 7 nucleotides align to TRBD2. In nucleotides, the CDR3 is TGTGCCAGCAGCCAAGAGTACGGACTAGGAGGGCACAATGAGCAGTTCTTC. Protein sequence: CASSQEYGLGGHNEQFF.